This TCR beta chain is from a study of identical twins. Study-wide results and caveats: Surplus twin overlap in beta out-of-frame sequences was less pronounced. Zero-insertion analyses might be partly confounded by invariant T cells like MAIT and iNKT. Low generation-probability sequences were in excess among twin-shared out-of-frame alpha sequences. Memory repertoires showed no such pattern, whereas abundant cord blood beta clonotypes carried fewer insertions.

With respect to this clonotype: The antigen is unknown.

TCRdb re-derived calls from the 5' RACE reads in MiXCR, one entry per CDR3 protein. The sample has 1.5 million to 2 million distinct CDR3 sequences, roughly a third seen once; the top ten hold less than 0.35%. The length of the CDR3 is 13 residues. V was trimmed by 8 bases and J by 2 bases, leaving 12 bases between them. This receptor was obtained from a newborn girl in good health. This chain links TRBV12-3 or TRBV12-4 with TRBJ1-2, with D possibly being TRBD1 (6 bases). Sequenced: cord blood. The CDR3 nucleotides read TGTGCCAGCCGACCAGGGACAAACTATGGCTACACCTTC. Its protein product is CASRPGTNYGYTF.